This is a list of T cell receptor beta chains from one sample in a study of Graves' ophthalmopathy and Graves' hyperthyroidism. TCRdb recomputed calls from the multiplex PCR reads with MiXCR, one row per CDR3 protein. The table lists 300,000 to 500,000 distinct CDR3 sequences, 15% of them singletons. The specimen sequenced was peripheral blood. Receptors were obtained from a woman aged 18-29 years with stable Graves' hyperthyroidism. CDR3s include the opening cysteine and the closing phenylalanine or tryptophan. The order of the fields is V gene, clone size, J gene, D gene, CDR3 protein, CDR3 DNA. The D gene is left open where the match is weak. Expanded clones are given a class, and other clones once, few, many or no size at all.

TRBV19	many	TRBJ1-1	TRBD1	CASSMGQGPAFF	TGTGCCAGTAGTATGGGACAGGGGCCAGCTTTCTTT
TRBV29-1	many	TRBJ1-1	-	CSVDGKTEAFF	TGCAGCGTTGACGGGAAGACTGAAGCTTTCTTT
TRBV28	-	TRBJ2-7	TRBD2	CASKPELAGGTYEQYF	TGTGCCAGCAAGCCCGAACTAGCGGGGGGGACCTACGAGCAGTACTTC
TRBV5-1	-	TRBJ1-1	-	CASSLESWDTMNTEAFF	TGCGCCAGCAGCTTGGAATCATGGGACACCATGAACACTGAAGCTTTCTTT
TRBV6-2/TRBV6-3	-	TRBJ1-1	-	CASSSDGGAFF	TGTGCCAGCAGCTCGGACGGTGGGGCTTTCTTT
TRBV6-5	many	TRBJ2-7	TRBD1	CASTQDRAGEQYF	TGTGCCAGCACCCAGGACAGGGCTGGCGAGCAGTACTTC
TRBV12-3/TRBV12-4	-	TRBJ2-5	-	CASSLQGPQETQYF	TGTGCCAGCAGTTTGCAGGGGCCTCAAGAGACCCAGTACTTC
TRBV4-1	-	TRBJ2-7	TRBD2	CASSLGGSGTSGSRTYEQYF	TGCGCCAGCAGCTTAGGGGGATCCGGGACTAGCGGGAGTAGGACCTACGAGCAGTACTTC
TRBV19	many	TRBJ1-2	-	CASSIFPPLGATNYGYTF	TGTGCCAGTAGTATATTCCCCCCCCTCGGGGCCACTAACTATGGCTACACCTTC
TRBV19	few	TRBJ2-5	-	CASSIGGSETQYF	TGTGCCAGTAGTATTGGGGGGTCAGAGACCCAGTACTTC
TRBV18	-	TRBJ1-2	-	CASSARGLRTGYTF	TGTGCCAGCTCAGCCCGTGGCCTCAGAACTGGCTACACCTTC
TRBV2	many	TRBJ1-2	TRBD1	CASSGQGAGGYTF	TGTGCCAGCAGCGGACAGGGGGCCGGTGGCTACACCTTC
TRBV9	-	TRBJ2-2	-	CASSVGGPSGELFF	TGTGCCAGCAGCGTAGGGGGACCATCCGGGGAGCTGTTTTTT
TRBV12-3/TRBV12-4	many	TRBJ1-5	-	CASSTSPSRPQHF	TGTGCCAGCAGCACGAGCCCTTCGAGACCCCAGCATTTT
TRBV7-6	few	TRBJ2-2	-	CASSSWVPGTGELFF	TGTGCCAGCAGCTCTTGGGTCCCGGGGACCGGGGAGCTGTTTTTT
TRBV7-3	-	TRBJ1-5	-	CASAQGANQPQHF	TGTGCAAGCGCTCAAGGGGCAAATCAGCCCCAGCATTTT
TRBV12-3/TRBV12-4	many	TRBJ2-5	-	CASSLGQHQETQYF	TGTGCCAGCAGTTTAGGGCAACACCAAGAGACCCAGTACTTC
TRBV6-1	many	TRBJ2-5	TRBD2	CASSVTGGVIATQYF	TGTGCCAGCAGTGTTACCGGGGGGGTCATTGCGACCCAGTACTTC
TRBV7-3	-	TRBJ1-6	-	CASSFEGGNSPLHF	TGTGCCAGCAGCTTCGAGGGGGGAAATTCACCCCTCCACTTT
TRBV20-1	many	TRBJ1-5	-	CSASEGGEQPQHF	TGCAGTGCTTCCGAAGGCGGGGAACAGCCCCAGCATTTT
TRBV11-3	-	TRBJ1-6	TRBD1	CASSLFRGQDSPLHF	TGTGCCAGCAGCTTGTTCCGGGGACAGGATTCACCCCTCCACTTT
TRBV6-4	many	TRBJ2-2	-	CASAPQGTGELFF	TGTGCCAGCGCGCCCCAGGGTACCGGGGAGCTGTTTTTT
TRBV7-8	few	TRBJ2-7	TRBD2	CASSSGGGGGAYEQYF	TGTGCCAGCAGCTCCGGGGGCGGCGGGGGGGCCTACGAGCAGTACTTC
TRBV4-1	-	TRBJ1-1	-	CASTQTGSYVACF	TGCGCCAGCACCCAGACAGGTTCCTATGTGGCTTGCTTT
TRBV2	many	TRBJ2-5	-	CASMRETQYF	TGTGCCAGCATGAGGGAGACCCAGTACTTC
TRBV10-3	many	TRBJ1-6	-	CAISERNVGEYSPLHF	TGTGCCATCAGTGAGAGGAATGTAGGGGAGTATTCACCCCTCCACTTT
TRBV20-1	-	TRBJ2-2	TRBD2	CSARDVRTSGDRTGELLF	TGCAGTGCTAGAGATGTTCGGACTAGCGGGGACCGCACCGGGGAGCTGTTGTTT
TRBV18	-	TRBJ1-6	TRBD1	CASSPGFTGVDGNSPLHF	TGTGCCAGCTCACCGGGGTTTACAGGGGTTGACGGGAATTCACCCCTCCACTTT
TRBV12-3/TRBV12-4	few	TRBJ2-2	-	CASSSLGKSGGELFF	TGTGCCAGCAGTTCCTTGGGGAAGTCTGGCGGGGAGCTGTTTTTT
TRBV28	-	TRBJ1-1	-	CASSLRWTEAFF	TGTGCCAGCAGTCTCCGGTGGACTGAAGCTTTCTTT
TRBV5-1	-	TRBJ2-2	TRBD2	CASSWSPRGRGNTGELFF	TGCGCCAGCAGCTGGAGCCCTCGGGGGAGGGGGAACACCGGGGAGCTGTTTTTT
TRBV16	few	TRBJ1-5	TRBD1	CASSQQGDRGGNQPQHF	TGTGCCAGCAGCCAACAGGGGGACAGGGGGGGCAATCAGCCCCAGCATTTT
TRBV6-2/TRBV6-3	many	TRBJ1-2	-	CASSYSNRLNYGYTF	TGTGCCAGCAGTTACTCGAACAGGCTTAACTATGGCTACACCTTC
TRBV6-1	many	TRBJ2-4	-	CASSIDRDQKNIQYF	TGTGCCAGCAGCATCGACCGGGACCAAAAAAACATTCAGTACTTC
TRBV2	many	TRBJ1-1	-	CASSRDMGVSGLNTEAFF	TGTGCCAGCAGCAGGGACATGGGAGTCAGCGGGCTGAACACTGAAGCTTTCTTT
TRBV7-8	many	TRBJ2-5	TRBD2	CASSGLAVNQETQYF	TGTGCCAGCAGCGGACTAGCGGTGAACCAAGAGACCCAGTACTTC
TRBV12-3/TRBV12-4	once	TRBJ1-1	-	CASSPRPRVTEAFF	TGTGCCAGCAGTCCCCGGCCCCGGGTCACTGAAGCTTTCTTT
TRBV20-1	many	TRBJ1-5	-	CSAREGQGSNQPQHF	TGCAGTGCTAGAGAGGGGCAGGGTAGCAATCAGCCCCAGCATTTT
TRBV24-1	-	TRBJ2-7	TRBD1	CATSDLLGQPPYEQYF	TGTGCCACCAGTGACCTTTTGGGACAGCCACCCTACGAGCAGTACTTC
TRBV7-2	many	TRBJ1-2	TRBD1	CASSLGFGTVYGYTF	TGTGCCAGCAGCTTAGGCTTCGGGACAGTCTATGGCTACACCTTC
TRBV12-5	many	TRBJ1-1	-	CASGFHPGSGNTEAFF	TGTGCTAGTGGTTTTCATCCAGGGAGCGGGAACACTGAAGCTTTCTTT
TRBV5-1	many	TRBJ2-5	TRBD2	CASSAGDRETQYF	TGCGCCAGCAGTGCGGGGGATCGAGAGACCCAGTACTTC
TRBV20-1	many	TRBJ1-2	-	CNATRGNNYGYTF	TGCAATGCTACTAGGGGGAACAACTATGGCTACACCTTC
TRBV7-9	many	TRBJ1-5	TRBD1	CASGTGDHSNQPQHF	TGTGCCAGCGGAACAGGGGACCATAGCAATCAGCCCCAGCATTTT
TRBV7-2	-	TRBJ2-7	-	CASSLAPRASAIYEQYF	TGTGCCAGCAGCTTAGCGCCCCGGGCTAGCGCGATCTACGAGCAGTACTTC
TRBV12-3/TRBV12-4	-	TRBJ2-7	-	CASSLSIGAYDQYF	TGTGCCAGCAGTTTGTCTATCGGGGCCTACGATCAGTACTTC
TRBV20-1	-	TRBJ2-7	TRBD1	CSVGQGTYEQYF	TGCAGCGTAGGACAGGGGACCTACGAGCAGTACTTC
TRBV4-1	many	TRBJ1-5	-	CASSQGGYSNQPQHF	TGCGCCAGCAGCCAAGGAGGTTATAGCAATCAGCCCCAGCATTTT
TRBV13	-	TRBJ2-3	TRBD2	CASSRRASGGTDTQYF	TGTGCCAGCAGCCGCCGTGCGAGCGGGGGCACAGATACGCAGTATTTT
TRBV15	few	TRBJ2-7	-	CATSRGFVRDTQFSYEQYF	TGTGCCACCAGCAGAGGCTTTGTCCGGGACACACAGTTCTCCTACGAGCAGTACTTC